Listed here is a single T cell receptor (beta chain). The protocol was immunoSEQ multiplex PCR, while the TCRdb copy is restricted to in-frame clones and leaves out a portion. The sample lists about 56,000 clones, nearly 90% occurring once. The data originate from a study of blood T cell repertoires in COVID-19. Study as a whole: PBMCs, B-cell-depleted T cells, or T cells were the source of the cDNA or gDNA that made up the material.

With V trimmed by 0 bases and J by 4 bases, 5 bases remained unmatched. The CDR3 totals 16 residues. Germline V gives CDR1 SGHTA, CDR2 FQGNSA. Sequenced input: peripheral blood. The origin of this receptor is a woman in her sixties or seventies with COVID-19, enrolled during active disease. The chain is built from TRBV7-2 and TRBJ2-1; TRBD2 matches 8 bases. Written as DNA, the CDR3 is TGTGCCAGCAGCTTAGCGCAGGCTAGCGGGTACAATGAGCAGTTCTTC. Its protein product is CASSLAQASGYNEQFF. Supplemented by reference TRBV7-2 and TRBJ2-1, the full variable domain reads GAGVSQSPSNKVTEKGKDVELRCDPISGHTALYWYRQSLGQGLEFLIYFQGNSAPDKSGLPSDRFSAERTGGSVSTLTIQRTQQEDSAVYLCASSLAQASGYNEQFFGPGTRLTVL.